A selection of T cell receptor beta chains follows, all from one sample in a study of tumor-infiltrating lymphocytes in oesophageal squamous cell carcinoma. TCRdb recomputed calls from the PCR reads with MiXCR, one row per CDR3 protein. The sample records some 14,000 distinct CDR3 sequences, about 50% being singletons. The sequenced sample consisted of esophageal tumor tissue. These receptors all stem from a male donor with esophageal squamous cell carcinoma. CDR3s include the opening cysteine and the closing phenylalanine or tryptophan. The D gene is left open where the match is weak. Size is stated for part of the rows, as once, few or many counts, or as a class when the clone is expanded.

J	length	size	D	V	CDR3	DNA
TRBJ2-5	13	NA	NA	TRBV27	CASRELGVETQYF	TGTGCCAGCAGGGAACTAGGCGTAGAGACCCAGTACTTC
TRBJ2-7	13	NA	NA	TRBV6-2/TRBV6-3	CASSQLYDSEQYF	TGTGCCAGCAGTCAACTCTATGATAGCGAGCAGTACTTC
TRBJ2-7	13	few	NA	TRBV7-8	CAIPGQNSYEQYF	TGTGCCATTCCGGGACAAAACTCCTACGAGCAGTACTTC
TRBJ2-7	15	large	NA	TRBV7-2	CASSLVSRGGHEQYF	TGTGCCAGCAGCTTAGTCTCCAGGGGGGGACACGAGCAGTACTTC
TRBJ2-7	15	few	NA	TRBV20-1	CSARDFATETGEQYF	TGCAGTGCTAGAGATTTCGCGACGGAGACAGGCGAGCAGTACTTC
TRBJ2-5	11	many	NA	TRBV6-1	CASSYWETQYF	TGTGCCAGCAGTTATTGGGAGACCCAGTACTTC
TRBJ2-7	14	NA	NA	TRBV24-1	CATSESGHHYEQYF	TGTGCCACCAGTGAATCGGGACACCACTACGAGCAGTACTTC
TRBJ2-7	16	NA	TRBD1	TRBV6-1	CASSEFVTGVNQSQHF	TGTGCCAGCAGTGAGTTTGTTACAGGGGTCAATCAGTCCCAGCATTTC
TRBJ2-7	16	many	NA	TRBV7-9	CASSLYGPSSYNEQYF	TGTGCCAGCAGCTTATACGGGCCTAGCTCCTACAATGAGCAGTACTTC
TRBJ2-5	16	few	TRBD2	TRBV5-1	CASSLSGTRGQETQYF	TGCGCCAGCAGCTTGTCCGGGACTAGGGGACAAGAGACCCAGTACTTC
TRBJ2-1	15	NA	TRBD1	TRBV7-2	CASSSRTGVYNEQFF	TGTGCCAGCAGCTCTAGGACAGGGGTCTACAATGAGCAGTTCTTC
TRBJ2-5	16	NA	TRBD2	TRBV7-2	CASSLAPGTGLGTQYF	TGTGCCAGCAGCTTAGCCCCCGGGACTGGACTAGGGACCCAGTACTTC
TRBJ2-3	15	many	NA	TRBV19	CASSIWGRVTDTQYF	TGTGCCAGTAGTATCTGGGGAAGGGTGACAGATACGCAGTATTTT
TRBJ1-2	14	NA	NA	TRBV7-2	CASSLGGASRSYTF	TGTGCCAGCAGCTTAGGGGGCGCGTCTCGGAGCTACACCTTC
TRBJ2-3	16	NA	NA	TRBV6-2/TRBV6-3	CASSYSGGGGPDTQYF	TGTGCCAGCAGTTACTCGGGAGGGGGCGGCCCAGATACGCAGTATTTT
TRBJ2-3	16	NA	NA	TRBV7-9	CASSSPLTLSTDTQYF	TGTGCCAGCAGCTCCCCTCTGACCCTTAGCACAGATACGCAGTATTTT
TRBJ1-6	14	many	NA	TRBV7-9	CASSLGGGRSPLHF	TGTGCCAGCAGCTTAGGGGGGGGCCGATCACCCCTCCACTTT
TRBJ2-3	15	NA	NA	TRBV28	CASSLWGDKSDTQYF	TGTGCCAGCAGTTTATGGGGGGATAAGTCAGATACGCAGTATTTT
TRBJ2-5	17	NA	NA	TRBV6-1	CASSEGSFTLPQETQYF	TGTGCCAGCAGTGAAGGGAGCTTTACATTACCACAAGAGACCCAGTACTTC
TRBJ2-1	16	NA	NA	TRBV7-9	CASSLVQGTPYNEQFF	TGTGCCAGCAGCTTAGTCCAAGGGACTCCCTACAATGAGCAGTTCTTC
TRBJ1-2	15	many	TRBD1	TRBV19	CASTRQGRDNYGYTF	TGTGCCAGCACACGACAGGGGAGGGATAACTATGGCTACACCTTC
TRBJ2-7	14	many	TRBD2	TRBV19	CASRASGSTGEQYF	TGTGCCAGTAGGGCTAGCGGGAGTACGGGCGAGCAGTACTTC
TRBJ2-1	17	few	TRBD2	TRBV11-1	CASSFPGTSGDYNEQFF	TGTGCCAGCAGCTTCCCCGGGACTAGCGGGGATTACAATGAGCAGTTCTTC
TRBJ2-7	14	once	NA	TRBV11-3	CASSLAERGDEQYF	TGTGCCAGCAGCTTAGCAGAGAGGGGGGACGAGCAGTACTTC
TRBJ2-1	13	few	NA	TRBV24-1	CATSEGTPKKQFF	TGTGCCACCAGTGAGGGGACACCGAAGAAGCAGTTCTTC
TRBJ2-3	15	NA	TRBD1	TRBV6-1	CASSPTGGGTDTQYF	TGTGCCAGCAGTCCAACAGGGGGCGGCACAGATACGCAGTATTTT
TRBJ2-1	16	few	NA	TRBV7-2	CASSLVAGSSYNEQFF	TGTGCCAGCAGCTTAGTGGCAGGTTCTTCCTACAATGAGCAGTTCTTC